The sequence of this TCR beta chain was determined in a study of blood T cell repertoires in COVID-19. CDR1 and CDR2 from the germline V gene are LNHDA and SQIVND (reference sequence). The CDR3 runs 15 residues. Trimming left V 6 bases short and J 5 bases short, with 19 bases between. Assay: immunoSEQ multiplex PCR; the TCRdb copy retains only in-frame clones and omits some. This table has over 100,000 clones, about nine tenths appearing once. This TCR came from a man aged 50 to 60 with acute or convalescent COVID-19. The chain employs TRBV19 and TRBJ1-1; D is possibly TRBD1 (5 bases). Sequenced: peripheral blood. The CDR3 here is CASRSPGAAGTEAFF. CDR3 sequence (DNA): TGTGCCAGTAGAAGCCCTGGGGCTGCGGGGACTGAAGCTTTCTTT.